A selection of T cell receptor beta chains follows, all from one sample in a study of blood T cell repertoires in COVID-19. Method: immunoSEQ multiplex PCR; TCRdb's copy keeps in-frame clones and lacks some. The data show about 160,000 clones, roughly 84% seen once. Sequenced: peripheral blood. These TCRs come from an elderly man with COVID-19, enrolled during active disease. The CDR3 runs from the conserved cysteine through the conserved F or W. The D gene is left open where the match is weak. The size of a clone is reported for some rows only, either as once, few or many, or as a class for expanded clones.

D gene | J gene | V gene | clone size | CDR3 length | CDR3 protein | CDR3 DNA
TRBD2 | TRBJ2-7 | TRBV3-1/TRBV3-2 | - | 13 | CASSPGLAVEQYF | TGTGCCAGCAGCCCGGGACTAGCGGTGGAGCAGTACTTC
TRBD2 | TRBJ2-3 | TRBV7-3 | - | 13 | CASSFLSSGVQYF | TGTGCCAGCAGCTTCCTGTCTAGCGGGGTCCAGTATTTT
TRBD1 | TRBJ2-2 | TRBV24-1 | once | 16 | CATSDPGQGGTGELFF | TGTGCCACCAGTGACCCTGGACAGGGGGGGACCGGGGAGCTGTTTTTT
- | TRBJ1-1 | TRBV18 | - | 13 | CASSPRVDTEAFF | TGTGCCAGCTCACCCAGGGTCGACACTGAAGCTTTCTTT
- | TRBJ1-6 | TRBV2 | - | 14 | CASSEMQAGSPLHF | TGTGCCAGCAGTGAAATGCAAGCGGGTTCACCCCTCCACTTT
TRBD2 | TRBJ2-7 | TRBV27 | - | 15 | CASSPGTSGSYEQYF | TGTGCCAGCAGCCCCGGGACTAGTGGGTCCTACGAGCAGTACTTC
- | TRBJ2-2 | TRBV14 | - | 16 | CASSQVRGAATGELFF | TGTGCCAGCAGCCAAGTTAGGGGCGCAGCCACCGGGGAGCTGTTTTTT
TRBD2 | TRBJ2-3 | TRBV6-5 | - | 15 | CASGTSGGRPDTQYF | TGTGCCAGCGGTACTAGCGGGGGGAGACCAGATACGCAGTATTTT
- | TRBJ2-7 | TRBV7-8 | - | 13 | CASSFPGGHEQYF | TGTGCCAGCAGCTTTCCCGGAGGCCACGAGCAGTACTTC
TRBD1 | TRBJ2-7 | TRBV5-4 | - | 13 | CASSRGQESEQYF | TGTGCCAGCAGCAGAGGACAGGAGAGCGAGCAGTACTTC
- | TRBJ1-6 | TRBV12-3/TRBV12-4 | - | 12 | CASSPPGAPLHF | TGTGCCAGCAGTCCCCCCGGGGCACCCCTCCACTTT
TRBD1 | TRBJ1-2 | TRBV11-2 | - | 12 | CASSGGQYGYTF | TGTGCCAGCAGCGGGGGACAGTATGGCTACACCTTC
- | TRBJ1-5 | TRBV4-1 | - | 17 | CASSPGRTSNSNQPQHF | TGCGCCAGCAGCCCCGGGAGGACATCTAATAGCAATCAGCCCCAGCATTTT
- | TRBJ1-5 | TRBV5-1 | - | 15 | CASSREGQINQPQHF | TGCGCCAGCAGCCGGGAAGGACAGATCAATCAGCCCCAGCATTTT
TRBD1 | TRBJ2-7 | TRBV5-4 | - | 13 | CASSSTGGYEQYF | TGTGCCAGCAGCTCGACAGGGGGCTACGAGCAGTACTTC
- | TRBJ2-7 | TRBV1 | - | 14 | CTSSLRTRYYEQYF | TGCACCAGCAGCCTGAGGACTAGGTACTACGAGCAGTACTTC
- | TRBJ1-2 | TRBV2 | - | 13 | CASSRSPAEGYTF | TGTGCCAGCAGTCGTAGCCCCGCTGAAGGCTACACCTTC
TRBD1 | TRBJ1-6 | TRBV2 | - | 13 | CANVTGGCSPLHF | TGTGCCAACGTGACAGGGGGCTGCTCACCCCTCCACTTT
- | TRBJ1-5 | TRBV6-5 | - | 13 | CASRTASNQPQHF | TGTGCCAGCAGGACAGCGAGCAATCAGCCCCAGCATTTT
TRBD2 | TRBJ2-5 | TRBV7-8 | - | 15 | CASSPNRLAEETQYF | TGTGCCAGCAGCCCCAACCGACTAGCGGAAGAGACCCAGTACTTC
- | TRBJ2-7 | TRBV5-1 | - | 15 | CASSLEPLASREQYF | TGCGCCAGCAGCTTGGAGCCGCTAGCAAGTCGCGAGCAGTACTTC
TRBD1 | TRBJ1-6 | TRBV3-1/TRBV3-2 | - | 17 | CASSHTGGRVGNSPLHF | TGTGCCAGCAGCCATACAGGGGGCCGGGTCGGAAATTCACCCCTCCACTTT
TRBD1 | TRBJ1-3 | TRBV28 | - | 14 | CASIEPGGGNTIYF | TGTGCCAGCATCGAACCAGGGGGCGGAAACACCATATATTTT
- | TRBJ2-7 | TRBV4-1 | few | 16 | CASSQVPTRGAYEQYF | TGCGCCAGCAGCCAAGTTCCAACCCGGGGAGCCTACGAGCAGTACTTC
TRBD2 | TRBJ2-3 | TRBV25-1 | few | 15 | CASRDDSGGADTQYF | TGTGCCAGCAGAGACGATAGCGGGGGGGCAGATACGCAGTATTTT
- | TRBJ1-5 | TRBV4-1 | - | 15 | CASSQEGQSNQPQHF | TGCGCCAGCAGCCAAGAAGGACAGAGCAATCAGCCCCAGCATTTT
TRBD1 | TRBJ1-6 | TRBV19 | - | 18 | CASSIGQGVSSYNSPLHF | TGTGCCAGTAGTATAGGACAGGGGGTCAGCTCCTATAATTCACCCCTCCACTTT
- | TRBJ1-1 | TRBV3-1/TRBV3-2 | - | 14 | CASSYGGSDTEAFF | TGTGCCAGCAGCTACGGGGGATCCGACACTGAAGCTTTCTTT
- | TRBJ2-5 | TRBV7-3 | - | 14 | CASSLGLAQETQYF | TGTGCCAGCAGCTTAGGGCTAGCGCAAGAGACCCAGTACTTC
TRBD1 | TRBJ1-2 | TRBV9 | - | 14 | CASSVGQGNYGYTF | TGTGCCAGCAGCGTCGGACAGGGTAACTATGGCTACACCTTC
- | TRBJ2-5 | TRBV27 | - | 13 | CASSLREQETQYF | TGTGCCAGCAGTCTCCGGGAACAAGAGACCCAGTACTTC
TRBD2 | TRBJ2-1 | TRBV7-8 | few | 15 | CASRPGGGRVDEQFF | TGTGCCAGCCGACCGGGAGGGGGGCGGGTTGATGAGCAGTTCTTC
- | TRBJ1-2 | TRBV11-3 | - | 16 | CASSLEGRGGVYGYTF | TGTGCCAGCAGCTTAGAGGGGAGAGGGGGTGTCTATGGCTACACCTTC
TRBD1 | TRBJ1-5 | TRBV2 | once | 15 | CASSTGTVSNQPQHF | TGTGCCAGCAGTACGGGGACAGTTAGCAATCAGCCCCAGCATTTT
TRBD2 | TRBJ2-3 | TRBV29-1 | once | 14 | CSGTGTSLADTQYF | TGCAGCGGAACCGGGACTAGTCTAGCAGATACGCAGTATTTT
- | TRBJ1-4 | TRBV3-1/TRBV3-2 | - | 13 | CASSQLRGEKLFF | TGTGCCAGCAGCCAATTAAGGGGGGAAAAACTGTTTTTT
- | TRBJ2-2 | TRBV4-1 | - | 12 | CASSPFSGELFF | TGCGCCAGCAGCCCGTTTAGTGGGGAGCTGTTTTTT
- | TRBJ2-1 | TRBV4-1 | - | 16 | CASSQDRGLSYNEQFF | TGCGCCAGCAGCCAAGATCGTGGACTCTCATACAATGAGCAGTTCTTC
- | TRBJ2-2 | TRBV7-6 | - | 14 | CASSLDASTGELFF | TGTGCCAGCAGCTTAGATGCGTCCACCGGGGAGCTGTTTTTT
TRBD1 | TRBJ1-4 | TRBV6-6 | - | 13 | CASSDRGSEKLFF | TGTGCCAGCAGTGACAGGGGGTCCGAAAAACTGTTTTTT
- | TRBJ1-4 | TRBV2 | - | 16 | CASSEGIFATNEKLFF | TGTGCCAGCAGTGAAGGCATTTTTGCGACTAATGAAAAACTGTTTTTT
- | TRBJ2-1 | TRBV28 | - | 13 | CASSLGGANEQFF | TGTGCCAGCAGCCTCGGAGGGGCAAATGAGCAGTTCTTC
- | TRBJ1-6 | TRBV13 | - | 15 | CASSVGSSYNSPLHF | TGTGCCAGCAGCGTAGGGAGCTCCTATAATTCACCCCTCCACTTT
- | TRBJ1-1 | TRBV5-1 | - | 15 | CASSLERAGNTEAFF | TGCGCCAGCAGCTTGGAGCGCGCGGGGAACACTGAAGCTTTCTTT
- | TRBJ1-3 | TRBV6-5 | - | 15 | CASSYGGAAGNTIYF | TGTGCCAGCAGTTACGGGGGGGCGGCTGGAAACACCATATATTTT
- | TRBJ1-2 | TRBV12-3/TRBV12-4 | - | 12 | CASKAQGYGYTF | TGTGCCAGCAAGGCACAGGGCTATGGCTACACCTTC
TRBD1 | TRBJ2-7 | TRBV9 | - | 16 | CASSVAPGGAFYEQYF | TGTGCCAGCAGCGTAGCTCCAGGGGGTGCCTTCTACGAGCAGTACTTC
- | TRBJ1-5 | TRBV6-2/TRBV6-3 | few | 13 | CASSYGRNQPQHF | TGTGCCAGCAGTTACGGGAGGAATCAGCCCCAGCATTTT
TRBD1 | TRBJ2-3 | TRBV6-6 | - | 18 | CASSPSRTGGFDTDTQYF | TGTGCCAGCAGTCCCTCGAGGACAGGGGGCTTTGACACAGATACGCAGTATTTT
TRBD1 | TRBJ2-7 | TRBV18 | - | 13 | CASSQGQFYEQYF | TGTGCCAGCTCACAGGGACAGTTCTACGAGCAGTACTTC
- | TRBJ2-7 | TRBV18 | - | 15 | CASSPGVTADYEQYF | TGTGCCAGCTCACCGGGCGTGACAGCAGACTACGAGCAGTACTTC
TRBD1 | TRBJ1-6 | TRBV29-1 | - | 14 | CSVQEGQHNSPLHF | TGCAGCGTTCAGGAGGGACAGCATAATTCACCCCTCCACTTT
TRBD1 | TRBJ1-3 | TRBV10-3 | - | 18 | CAISESRWGQGTGNTIYF | TGTGCCATCAGTGAGTCGCGCTGGGGACAGGGAACTGGAAACACCATATATTTT
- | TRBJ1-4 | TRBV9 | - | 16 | CASSSSDGATNEKLFF | TGTGCCAGCAGCTCGTCGGACGGGGCAACTAATGAAAAACTGTTTTTT